Below are 28 T cell receptor beta chains sequenced from a single sample in a study of blood T cell repertoires in COVID-19 (dated by TCRdb to between 2020 and 2021). Preparation of the library involved the immunoSEQ multiplex PCR assay. TCRdb holds this immuneACCESS table with in-frame rearrangements only. Some clones are missing; in checked studies, unresolved V genes explain under half, and the rest has no known cause. For this sample the table gives hundreds of thousands of clones, of which 86% were detected only once. The leading ten clones occupy 2.2% of the sample. Material for sequencing was peripheral blood. The receptors here all came from a woman between 50 and 59 years old with acute or convalescent COVID-19.

In DNA, the CDR3 is TGCGCCAGCAGCTGGACTAGCGGAAGCACAGATACGCAGTATTTT. This translates into CASSWTSGSTDTQYF. The V gene is TRBV4-3, the J gene TRBJ2-3, with TRBD2 matching over 10 bases. CDR1 is LGHNA, CDR2 YSLEER, per germline. CDR3 size: 15 residues. J was trimmed by 0 bases and V by 5 bases; bases with no gene match: 2.

The gene calls are TRBV7-2 and TRBJ2-2, with D possibly TRBD2 on 6 matching bases. The CDR3 extends over 15 amino acids. The germline V gene has CDR1 SGHTA and CDR2 FQGNSA. V gave up 1 base and J gave up 6 bases, with 12 bases separating them. The CDR3 reads CASSLVTGSSGELFF. CDR3 in DNA: TGTGCCAGCAGCTTAGTGACCGGGAGTTCCGGGGAGCTGTTTTTT.

The V and J genes are TRBV3-1 (or the pseudogene TRBV3-2) and TRBJ1-1; D call uncertain. Germline assignment: CDR1 LGHDT and CDR2 YNNKEL (reference sequence). The CDR3 runs to 14 residues. The V gene lost 4 bases and the J gene lost 0 bases, with 9 bases spanning the gap. CDR3 loop: CASSLSVMNTEAFF. Here the CDR3 DNA reads TGTGCCAGCAGCCTCTCGGTCATGAACACTGAAGCTTTCTTT.

V usage is TRBV19 and J usage is TRBJ2-7; D perhaps matches TRBD2 (5 bases). Trimming took 6 bases from V and 4 from J, leaving 22 bases between them. There are 16 residues in the CDR3. The germline V gene encodes CDR1 LNHDA and CDR2 SQIVND (reference sequence). CDR3 sequence (DNA): TGTGCCAGTAGCCCAACGTGGGGAGCCTCACTATACGAGCAGTACTTC. Its protein product is CASSPTWGASLYEQYF.

This chain links TRBV30 with TRBJ2-5; 7 bases map to TRBD1. Germline V gene data show CDR1 as GTSNPN and CDR2 as SVGIG (reference sequence). The length of the CDR3 is 12 residues. Losses at the gene ends were 2 bases for V and 7 bases for J; bases not matched to a gene: 4. The CDR3 DNA reads as TGTGCCTGGAGTAAGGGGGCCTTGACCCAGTACTTC. Encoded protein: CAWSKGALTQYF.

This chain connects TRBV19 to TRBJ1-3; D ambiguous. V lost 6 bases and J lost 0, with 27 bases in between. Germline assignment: CDR1 LNHDA and CDR2 SQIVND (reference sequence). The CDR3 sequence is 20 residues long. The DNA for the CDR3 is TGTGCCAGTAGATGGACTCGGGTTAGTATGGGCGCAGACTCTGGAAACACCATATATTTT. This translates into CASRWTRVSMGADSGNTIYF.

This clone was observed a single time. This sequence joins TRBV4-3 and TRBJ2-7, with TRBD2 matching 8 bases. Germline assignment: CDR1 LGHNA and CDR2 YSLEER. The ends lost 1 base at V and 2 bases at J; junction bases unmatched: 7. CDR3 length: 16 residues. The CDR3 loop is CASSQGGVAGTYEQYF. The CDR3 DNA is TGCGCCAGCAGCCAAGGAGGGGTAGCGGGGACCTACGAGCAGTACTTC.

The gene calls are TRBV19 and TRBJ1-2; D ambiguous. V gave up 0 bases and J gave up 3 bases, with 14 bases separating them. Germline V gene sequence: CDR1 LNHDA, CDR2 SQIVND (reference sequence). The CDR3 runs to 16 residues. The DNA for the CDR3 is TGTGCCAGTAGTATAGATCGCAACGTTTACTACTATGGCTACACCTTC. It codes for CASSIDRNVYYYGYTF.

The chain combines TRBV6-5 with TRBJ1-2; weak D call: TRBD1 (5 bases). Trimming shortened V by 5 bases and J by 8 bases, and 12 bases separated the two germline ends. Germline-derived CDR1 and CDR2 are MNHEY and SVGAGI. The CDR3 is 12 residues long. CDR3 coding DNA: TGTGCCAGCAGTAAGGGACTTTTGGGCTACACCTTC. It is translated as CASSKGLLGYTF.

V is TRBV12-1 and J is TRBJ2-1; TRBD1 was called by the table and not checked on the DNA. TRBV12-1 corresponds to a pseudogene. The CDR3 consists of 12 residues. The CDR3 DNA is TGTGCCAGCAGCTTTATCACATATGAGCAGTTCTTC. This gives the protein CASSFITYEQFF.

The CDR3 here is CAWSGGATNEKLFF. The CDR3 DNA reads as TGTGCCTGGAGTGGGGGGGCAACTAATGAAAAACTGTTTTTT. The rearrangement links TRBV30 to TRBJ1-4, with D maybe TRBD1 (5 bases). Germline V gene lookup returns CDR1 GTSNPN and CDR2 SVGIG (reference sequence). V was trimmed by 1 base and J by 0 bases, leaving 6 bases between them. The CDR3 is made up of 14 amino acids.

J is TRBJ1-2 and V is TRBV7-9, with D possibly matching TRBD1 (5 bases). Trimming cost V 1 base and J 6 bases, with 9 bases left between them. Germline V CDR1 and CDR2: SEHNR, FQNEAQ (reference sequence). The CDR3 is 13 residues long. CDR3 sequence reads: CASSLGTFDGYTF. The CDR3, as DNA: TGTGCCAGCAGCTTAGGGACATTTGATGGCTACACCTTC.

This clone was seen once. The chain uses TRBV30 and TRBJ1-2; 8 bases align to TRBD1. From germline, CDR1 is GTSNPN and CDR2 SVGIG (reference sequence). The trim removed 3 bases at V and 8 bases at J, leaving 11 bases unmatched. CDR3 length: 14 residues. The CDR3: CAWSHLGQGLGYTF. The CDR3 nucleotides read TGTGCCTGGAGCCACCTCGGACAGGGTTTAGGCTACACCTTC.

J is TRBJ2-1 and V is TRBV9; D call uncertain. The CDR3 has 11 residues. The V gene's germline CDR1 is SGDLS and CDR2 YYNGEE. Trimming removed 4 bases at V and 7 bases at J, with 6 bases between. As DNA, the CDR3 is TGTGCCAGCAGCCTTCTAAATGAGCAGTTCTTC. This translates into CASSLLNEQFF.

The chain couples TRBV5-5 to TRBJ2-3; unclear D gene. Germline V CDR1 and CDR2: SGHKS, YYEKEE (reference sequence). Trimming removed 4 bases at V and 3 bases at J, with 12 bases between. The CDR3 totals 14 residues. CDR3 protein: CASSAERPTDTQYF. DNA of the CDR3: TGTGCCAGCAGCGCAGAACGCCCGACAGATACGCAGTATTTT.

The rearrangement joins TRBV11-3 to TRBJ2-7; D is unresolved. The CDR3 length is 12 residues. V shed 5 bases and J shed 7 bases, with 12 bases lying between them. The germline gives CDR1 SGHNT, CDR2 YENEEA. Here the CDR3 reads CASSPSPREQYF. DNA of the CDR3: TGTGCCAGCAGCCCCTCACCTCGGGAGCAGTACTTC. The variable domain in full, completed from reference TRBV11-3 and TRBJ2-7, reads EAGVVQSPRYKIIEKKQPVAFWCNPISGHNTLYWYLQNLGQGPELLIRYENEEAVDDSQLPKDRFSAERLKGVDSTLKIQPAELGDSAVYLCASSPSPREQYFGPGTRLTVT.

The chain links TRBV21-1 to TRBJ1-1; TRBD1 is the table's D call and was not checked against the DNA. TRBV21-1 constitutes a pseudogene. The CDR3 extends over 17 amino acids. CDR3 in amino acids: CASSKGDRDRANTEAFF. DNA of the CDR3: TGTGCCAGCAGCAAAGGTGACCGGGACAGGGCGAACACTGAAGCTTTCTTT.

The J gene is TRBJ1-5, the V gene TRBV12-3 or TRBV12-4, with a weak D call TRBD1 (5 bases). CDR3 length: 13 residues. Trimming pared 6 bases from V and 0 bases from J, leaving 6 bases between. CDR3 in amino acids: CASRQDSNQPQHF. The CDR3 nucleotides read TGTGCCAGCAGACAGGATAGCAATCAGCCCCAGCATTTT.

This CDR3 is CASSPRTGEGYEQYF. CDR3 coding DNA: TGTGCCAGCAGCCCGCGGACGGGGGAAGGCTACGAGCAGTACTTC. The chain combines TRBV7-6 with TRBJ2-7; D might be TRBD2 (6 bases). This CDR3 comprises 15 residues. Germline lookup yields CDR1 SGHVS and CDR2 FNYEAQ. V lost 5 bases and J lost 3, with 17 bases in between.

The V and J genes are TRBV6-1 and TRBJ2-7; D may be TRBD1 (6 bases). The CDR3 runs to 14 residues. Germline V gives CDR1 MNHNS, CDR2 SASEGT. The V and J ends lost 2 bases and 2 bases respectively, with 10 bases between them. CDR3 loop: CASSERGLTYEQYF. The CDR3 nucleotides are TGTGCCAGCAGTGAAAGGGGGTTAACCTACGAGCAGTACTTC.

The genes are TRBV19 and TRBJ2-7; 8 bases fit TRBD2. CDR1 and CDR2 (germline): LNHDA, SQIVND (reference sequence). Losses at the gene ends were 2 bases for V and 4 bases for J; bases not matched to a gene: 7. The CDR3 covers 15 residues. This CDR3 reads CASSIFGSGMYEQYF. CDR3 in DNA: TGTGCCAGTAGTATATTTGGTAGCGGGATGTACGAGCAGTACTTC.

This clone was detected only once. The CDR3: CASSSGGNGYTF. CDR3 in DNA: TGCGCCAGCAGCTCGGGAGGCAATGGCTACACCTTC. The chain carries TRBV5-1 and TRBJ1-2; the D is unclear. Germline V gene lookup returns CDR1 SGHRS and CDR2 YFSETQ. The CDR3 extends over 12 amino acids. V lost 3 bases and J 6 bases, leaving 9 bases between the germline ends.

V is TRBV7-9 and J is TRBJ2-7; 10 bases are a match to TRBD1. CDR1 is SEHNR and CDR2 is FQNEAQ in the germline V gene (reference sequence). The CDR3 has 12 residues. V gave up 7 bases and J gave up 7 bases; unmatched junction bases: 4. CDR3 region: CASTDRGREQYF. CDR3 bases: TGTGCCAGCACCGACAGGGGGCGGGAGCAGTACTTC.

The chain combines TRBV5-6 with TRBJ2-1; 7 bases match TRBD2. Germline lookup yields CDR1 SGHDT and CDR2 YYEEEE. The CDR3 totals 13 residues. After removal of 4 bases from V and 5 bases from J, the junction contained 3 bases not matched to a gene. As DNA, the CDR3 is TGTGCCAGCAGCCCGGGACTACACAATGAGCAGTTCTTC. As protein: CASSPGLHNEQFF.

The chain has TRBV7-8 and TRBJ1-2; D remains unclear. Germline CDR1 and CDR2: SGHVS and FQNEAQ. This CDR3 is built from 12 residues. Trimming pared 3 bases from V and 8 bases from J, leaving 10 bases between. CDR3 sequence: CASSFGEWGYTF. The CDR3 region has the DNA TGTGCCAGCAGCTTCGGAGAATGGGGCTACACCTTC.

The chain recombines TRBV6-6 with TRBJ2-2, with TRBD2 matching 9 bases. CDR3 length: 16 residues. J lost 4 bases, V lost 5 bases, and 8 bases had no gene match. Germline values: CDR1 MNHNY, CDR2 SVGAGI (reference sequence). CDR3 sequence reads: CASSPPSGLATGELFF. In nucleotides, the CDR3 is TGTGCCAGCAGTCCCCCGTCGGGACTAGCCACCGGGGAGCTGTTTTTT.

A note on this clone: Other DNA sequences in the sample encode the same CDR3. The rearrangement uses TRBV4-2 and TRBJ1-3; D is uncertain. V lost 0 bases and J 8 bases, leaving 17 bases between the germline ends. CDR3 length: 16 residues. Per germline, CDR1 LGHNA and CDR2 YNFKEQ. The CDR3 protein is CASSQEPWAGKDTIYF. CDR3 bases: TGTGCCAGCAGCCAAGAACCTTGGGCCGGAAAGGACACCATATATTTT.

The chain employs TRBV5-1 and TRBJ2-2, with 7 bases that match TRBD2. The CDR3 is made up of 18 amino acids. V trimming: 1 base; J trimming: 0 bases; junction bases outside the gene matches: 9. Germline-derived CDR1 and CDR2 are SGHRS and YFSETQ. CDR3 sequence: CASSLKAPGGSNTGELFF. CDR3 in DNA: TGCGCCAGCAGCTTGAAGGCCCCGGGGGGTTCGAACACCGGGGAGCTGTTTTTT.